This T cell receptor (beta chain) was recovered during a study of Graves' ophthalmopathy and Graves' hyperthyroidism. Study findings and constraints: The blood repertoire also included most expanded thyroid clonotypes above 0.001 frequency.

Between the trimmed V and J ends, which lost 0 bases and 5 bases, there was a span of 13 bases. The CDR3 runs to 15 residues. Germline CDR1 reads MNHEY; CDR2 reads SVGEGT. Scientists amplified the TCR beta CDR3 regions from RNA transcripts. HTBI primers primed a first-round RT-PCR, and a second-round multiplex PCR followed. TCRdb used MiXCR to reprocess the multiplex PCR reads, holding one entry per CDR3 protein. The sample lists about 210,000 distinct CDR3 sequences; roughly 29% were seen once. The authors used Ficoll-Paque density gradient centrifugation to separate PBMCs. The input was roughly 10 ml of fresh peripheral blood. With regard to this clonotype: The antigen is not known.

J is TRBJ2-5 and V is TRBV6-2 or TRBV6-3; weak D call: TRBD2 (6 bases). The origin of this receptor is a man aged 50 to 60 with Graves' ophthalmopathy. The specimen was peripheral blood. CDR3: CASSYSREARETQYF. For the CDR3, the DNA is TGTGCCAGCAGTTACTCGAGGGAGGCACGGGAGACCCAGTACTTC.